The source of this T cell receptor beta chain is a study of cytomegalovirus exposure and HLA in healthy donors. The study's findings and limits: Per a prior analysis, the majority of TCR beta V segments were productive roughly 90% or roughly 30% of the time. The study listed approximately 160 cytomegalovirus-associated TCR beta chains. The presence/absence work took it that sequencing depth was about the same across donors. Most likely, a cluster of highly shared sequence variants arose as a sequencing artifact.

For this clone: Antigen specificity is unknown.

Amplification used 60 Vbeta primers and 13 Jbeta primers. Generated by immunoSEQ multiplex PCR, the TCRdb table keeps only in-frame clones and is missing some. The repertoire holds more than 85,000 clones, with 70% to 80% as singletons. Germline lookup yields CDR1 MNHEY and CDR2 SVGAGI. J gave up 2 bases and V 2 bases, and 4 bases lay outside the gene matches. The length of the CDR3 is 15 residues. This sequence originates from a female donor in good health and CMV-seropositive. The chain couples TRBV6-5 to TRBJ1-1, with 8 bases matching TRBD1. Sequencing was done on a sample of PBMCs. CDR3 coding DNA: TGTGCCAGCAGTTACGGGGACAGGAGAAACACTGAAGCTTTCTTT. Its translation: CASSYGDRRNTEAFF.